The present TCR beta chain was sequenced within a study of shared clonotypes between healthy human individuals. Study background: Each donor's CD4 naive and CD4 memory cells filled three plates apiece, CD8 naive two, and CD8 memory one.

Germline CDR1 is MNHEY and CDR2 is SVGAGI. V trimming: 6 bases; J trimming: 2 bases; junction bases outside the gene matches: 6. The CDR3 runs 14 residues. Some clones are missing from TCRdb's copy, which holds only in-frame ones; the method was immunoSEQ multiplex PCR. The repertoire includes about 1.1 million clones, about 80% of them detected once, and 0.61% sits in the top ten. Turning to this clone: The antigen is not known.

Regarding the study as a whole: Only blood was sampled; tissue repertoires likely differ.

This sequence originates from a man younger than 35 in good health. Some clones in this sample may be carry-over from other donors' samples. Sample: memory CD4+ T cells from PBMCs. As for subset: CD45RA-negative fraction. J is TRBJ2-5 and V is TRBV6-5, with 7 bases identical to TRBD1. CDR3 protein: CASRKGQRQETQYF. CDR3 bases: TGTGCCAGCAGGAAGGGACAGAGACAAGAGACCCAGTACTTC.